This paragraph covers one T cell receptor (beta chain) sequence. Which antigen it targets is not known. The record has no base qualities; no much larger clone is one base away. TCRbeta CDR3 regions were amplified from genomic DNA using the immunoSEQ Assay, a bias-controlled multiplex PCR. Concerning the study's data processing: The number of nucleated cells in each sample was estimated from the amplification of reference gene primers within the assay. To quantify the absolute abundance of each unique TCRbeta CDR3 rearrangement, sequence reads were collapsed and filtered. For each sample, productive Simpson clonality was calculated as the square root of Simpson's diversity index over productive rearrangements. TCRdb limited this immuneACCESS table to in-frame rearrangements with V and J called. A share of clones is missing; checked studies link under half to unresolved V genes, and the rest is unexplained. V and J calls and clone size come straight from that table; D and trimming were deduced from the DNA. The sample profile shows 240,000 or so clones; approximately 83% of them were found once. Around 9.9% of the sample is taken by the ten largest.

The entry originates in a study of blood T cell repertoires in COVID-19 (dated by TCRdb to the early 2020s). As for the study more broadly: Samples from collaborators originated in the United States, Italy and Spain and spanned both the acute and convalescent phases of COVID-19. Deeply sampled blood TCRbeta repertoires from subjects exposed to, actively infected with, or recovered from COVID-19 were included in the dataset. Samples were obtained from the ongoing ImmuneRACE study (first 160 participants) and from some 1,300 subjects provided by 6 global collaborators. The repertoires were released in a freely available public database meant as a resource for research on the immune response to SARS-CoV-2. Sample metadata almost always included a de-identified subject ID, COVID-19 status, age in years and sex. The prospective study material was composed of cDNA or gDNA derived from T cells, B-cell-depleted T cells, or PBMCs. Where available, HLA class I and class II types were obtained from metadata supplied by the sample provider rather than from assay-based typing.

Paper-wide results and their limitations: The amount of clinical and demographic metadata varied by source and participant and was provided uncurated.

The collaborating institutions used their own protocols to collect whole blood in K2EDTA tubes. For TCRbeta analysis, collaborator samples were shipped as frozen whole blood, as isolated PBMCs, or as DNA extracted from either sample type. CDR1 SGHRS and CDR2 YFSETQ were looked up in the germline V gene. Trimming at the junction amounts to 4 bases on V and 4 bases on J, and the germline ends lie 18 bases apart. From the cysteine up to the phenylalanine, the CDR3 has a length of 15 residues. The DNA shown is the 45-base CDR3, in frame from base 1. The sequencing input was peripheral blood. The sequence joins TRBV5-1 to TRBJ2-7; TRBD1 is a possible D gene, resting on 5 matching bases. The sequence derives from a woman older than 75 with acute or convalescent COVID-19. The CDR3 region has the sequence CASSKTSLGQYEQYF. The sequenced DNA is TGCGCCAGCAGCAAGACAAGCCTGGGGCAGTACGAGCAGTACTTC.